Below, 18 T cell receptor beta chains from the same sample are listed, as sequenced in a study of regulatory T cells in long-lasting Graves disease. Time point in this sample: newly diagnosed GD, antithyroid drugs for less than 3 months. The TCR library was prepared using RNA isolated from PBMCs. Assembly of TCR beta libraries relied on iRepertoire HTBI primers together with Arm-PCR of CDR3 regions. TCRdb used MiXCR to reprocess the multiplex PCR reads, holding one entry per CDR3 protein. The sample contains hundreds of thousands of distinct CDR3 sequences, over 15% of which appear only once. This sample was shared with a second study, whose subject was T cells in Graves' hyperthyroidism and ophthalmopathy.

Here the sequenced sample was peripheral blood mononuclear cells (PBMCs), taken at new diagnosis, from a patient treated with antithyroid drugs. The origin of the receptors is a middle-aged man with Graves disease.

This clonotype appeared a few times. For the CDR3, the DNA is TGTGCCTGGGCGACCGGGACTAGCGCTGATACGCAGTATTTT. Translated: CAWATGTSADTQYF. The chain recombines TRBV30 with TRBJ2-3; 10 bases fit TRBD2. V lost 5 bases to trimming and J lost 6 bases; unmatched junction nucleotides: 8. CDR3 length equals 14 residues. CDR1 and CDR2 (germline): GTSNPN, SVGIG (reference sequence).

This clonotype appeared many times. The chain has TRBV6-5 and TRBJ2-7; TRBD1 aligns across 10 bases. The V and J ends lost 4 bases and 3 bases, in that order; junction bases with no gene match: 0. CDR1 and CDR2 (germline): MNHEY, SVGAGI. The length of the CDR3 is 13 residues. CDR3 bases: TGTGCCAGCAGTTGGGACAGGGGCTACGAGCAGTACTTC. Its translation: CASSWDRGYEQYF.

This clonotype was seen repeatedly, ten times or more. The CDR3 nucleotides are TGTGCCAGCAGCGTCAGGGGACGGAACACTGAAGCTTTCTTT. Translated, it gives CASSVRGRNTEAFF. The chain links TRBV7-2 to TRBJ1-1, with TRBD1 as a possible D gene (6 bases). V was clipped by 5 bases and J by 1 base, with 11 bases between them. Germline loops: CDR1 SGHTA, CDR2 FQGNSA. This CDR3 is built from 14 residues.

This clonotype was detected only a few times. The rearrangement links TRBV5-6 to TRBJ2-7, with 8 bases fitting TRBD1. Germline V CDR1 and CDR2: SGHDT, YYEEEE. With 5 bases clipped from V and 1 base from J, the junction kept 20 bases outside the gene matches. The CDR3 is 19 amino acids. CDR3: CASRPLDRGFGGGSYEQYF. CDR3 DNA: TGTGCCAGCAGACCGCTCGACAGGGGTTTCGGTGGTGGGTCCTACGAGCAGTACTTC.

This clonotype has more than one count but fewer than ten. The chain combines TRBV4-2 with TRBJ2-5; TRBD1 matches 9 bases. The CDR3 is 15 amino acids. Germline lookup yields CDR1 LGHNA and CDR2 YNFKEQ. The J segment lost 5 bases and the V segment lost 5 bases, leaving 9 bases of the junction unmatched. The DNA of the CDR3 is TGTGCCAGCAGCTTAACCGGGACAGGGCACGAGACCCAGTACTTC. It encodes CASSLTGTGHETQYF.

Only a few counts were recorded for this clonotype. The chain joins TRBV4-3 to TRBJ2-7, with D unclear. CDR1 and CDR2 from the germline V gene are LGHNA and YSLEER. V lost 0 bases and J lost 2, with 14 bases in between. This CDR3 region has 16 residues. The CDR3 DNA follows: TGCGCCAGCAGCCAAGATACTTCTTACACAGCCTACGAGCAGTACTTC. It translates to CASSQDTSYTAYEQYF.

This clonotype turned up a few times. The CDR3 coding sequence is TGTGCCAGCAGTGTTCTCAGGGGCGAAAAACTGTTTTTT. Amino acids: CASSVLRGEKLFF. V is TRBV6-1 and J is TRBJ1-4; D might be TRBD1 (6 bases). This CDR3 contains 13 residues. Between the trimmed V and J ends, which lost 4 bases and 8 bases, there was a span of 11 bases. Per the germline V gene, CDR1 is MNHNS and CDR2 is SASEGT.

As concerns this clonotype: With a much larger clone just one base away, this may be a read error. The rearrangement joins TRBV30 to TRBJ2-1; D unresolved. V lost 4 bases to trimming and J lost 6 bases, with 10 bases between them. The CDR3 covers 12 residues. The germline V gene encodes CDR1 GTSNPN and CDR2 SVGIG (reference sequence). CDR3 protein: CAWKWCGNEQFF. The CDR3 coding sequence is TGTGCCTGGAAATGGTGCGGCAATGAGCAGTTCTTC.

This clonotype has a handful of counts. The CDR3, as DNA: TGCAGTGCTAGAGGGGGGACAGGGGGGTACGAGCAGTACTTC. Protein: CSARGGTGGYEQYF. V is TRBV20-1 and J is TRBJ2-7; 11 positions agree with TRBD1. The germline V gene has CDR1 DFQATT and CDR2 SNEGSKA (reference sequence). The CDR3 is 14 residues long. V gave up 1 base and J gave up 4 bases; unmatched junction bases: 3.

This chain joins TRBV4-2 and TRBJ1-6; D unresolved. This CDR3 spans 16 amino acids. Germline assignment: CDR1 LGHNA and CDR2 YNFKEQ. The germline V and J ends were trimmed by 0 bases and 3 bases, with 9 bases remaining between them. This CDR3 reads CASSQDLTHYNSPLHF. The CDR3 DNA follows: TGTGCCAGCAGCCAAGATCTAACACACTATAATTCACCCCTCCACTTT.

This clonotype showed up many times. The V call is TRBV12-3 or TRBV12-4, the J call TRBJ2-2, with 7 nucleotides matching TRBD2. The V gene end was trimmed by 3 bases and the J gene end by 3 bases; junction bases not matched to a gene: 4. The length of the CDR3 is 15 residues. CDR3 amino acids: CASSLRRGDTGELFF. The CDR3 nucleotides are TGTGCCAGCAGTTTGAGACGGGGGGACACCGGGGAGCTGTTTTTT.

Ten or more counts support this clonotype. The J gene is TRBJ1-1, the V gene TRBV18, with TRBD1 as a possible D gene (6 bases). The CDR3 consists of 15 residues. The V end lost 4 bases, the J end lost 0 bases, and 12 bases lay between the germline ends. Germline V gene data show CDR1 as KGHSH and CDR2 as LQKENI. The CDR3 protein is CASSLTDSLNTEAFF. CDR3 coding DNA: TGTGCCAGCTCACTTACGGACAGCCTGAACACTGAAGCTTTCTTT.

This clonotype was counted ten times or more. The CDR3 region has the DNA TGTGCCAGCCATCCGGACCGAAATACAGATACGCAGTATTTT. This sequence encodes CASHPDRNTDTQYF. V usage is TRBV2 and J usage is TRBJ2-3, with D uncertain. Germline CDR1 reads SNHLY; CDR2 reads FYNNEI. Trimming stripped 8 bases from V and 3 bases from J, with 15 bases between. This CDR3 is 14 amino acids long.

The chain recombines TRBV28 with TRBJ2-1, with D maybe TRBD2 (6 bases). V dropped 3 bases and J dropped 7 bases, with 22 bases sitting between them. Germline V gives CDR1 MDHEN, CDR2 SYDVKM. The CDR3 runs to 17 residues. The CDR3 DNA reads as TGTGCCAGCAGTTTGCTCGGCTCGCGGGGCCGAGGGAATGAGCAGTTCTTC. Amino acid sequence: CASSLLGSRGRGNEQFF.

This clonotype has ten or more counts. This chain joins TRBV28 and TRBJ1-4, with 9 bases identical to TRBD1. V lost 4 bases and J lost 6; bases outside the gene matches: 3. This CDR3 spans 14 amino acids. The germline V gene encodes CDR1 MDHEN and CDR2 SYDVKM. CDR3 sequence reads: CASSSQGAHEKLFF. The CDR3 nucleotides are TGTGCCAGCAGTTCACAGGGGGCACATGAAAAACTGTTTTTT.

This clonotype showed up many times. This chain links TRBV2 with TRBJ1-1; 7 nucleotides align to TRBD1. CDR1 and CDR2 (germline): SNHLY, FYNNEI. This CDR3 has 13 residues. J lost 4 bases, V lost 3 bases, and 2 bases had no gene match. The CDR3 sequence is CASSDTGVTEAFF. CDR3 nucleotide sequence: TGTGCCAGCAGTGACACAGGGGTCACTGAAGCTTTCTTT.

The table lists this clonotype with many counts. The chain joins TRBV12-3 or TRBV12-4 to TRBJ2-2; 7 bases agree with TRBD2. This CDR3 region has 15 residues. V lost 1 base, J lost 7 bases, and 6 bases stayed unmatched. CDR3 loop: CASSLGGGSLGELFF. The CDR3 coding sequence is TGTGCCAGCAGTTTAGGCGGCGGGAGTCTCGGGGAGCTGTTTTTT.

In its sample, this clonotype was seen many times. The V call is TRBV4-1, the J call TRBJ2-3; tentative D call: TRBD1 (6 bases). Germline CDR1 reads MGHRA; CDR2 reads YSYEKL. The CDR3 has 15 residues. Trimming shortened V by 2 bases and J by 4 bases, and 13 bases separated the two germline ends. The CDR3 reads CASSQSPRGADTQYF. The CDR3 coding sequence is TGCGCCAGCAGCCAATCCCCCAGGGGAGCAGATACGCAGTATTTT.